What follows describes a single T cell receptor beta chain. The data stem from a study of blood T cell repertoires in COVID-19. Germline CDR1 reads SGDLS; CDR2 reads YYNGEE. Trimming took 0 bases from V and 8 from J; bases not matched to a gene: 6. The CDR3 sequence is 15 residues long. Authors' analysis steps: Amplification with reference gene primers provided the estimates of nucleated cell counts. The protocol was immunoSEQ multiplex PCR, while the TCRdb copy is restricted to in-frame clones and leaves out a portion. The V and J calls and clone size come from that table; D and trimming were worked out from the DNA. The sample has around 140,000 clones, roughly 80% seen once.

The source is a man in his 70s who had recovered from COVID-19. Sequenced sample: peripheral blood. V is TRBV9 and J is TRBJ1-2; 11 bases align to TRBD1. In nucleotides, the CDR3 is TGTGCCAGCAGCGTAGCAGGACAGGGGGCTAGCGGCTACACCTTC. Translation gives CASSVAGQGASGYTF.